The 25 T cell receptor beta chains below were found in one sample sequenced in a study of shared clonotypes between healthy human individuals. Naive CD8 populations comprised CD45RO-negative cells positively selected for CCR7, excluding terminally differentiated effector memory CD45RA+ cells. Sequencing was performed with immunoSEQ multiplex PCR; in TCRdb, only in-frame clones are kept and a portion is missing. The table has around 2,000,000 clones, 85% to 95% seen once. The sample taken for sequencing was naive CD8+ T cells sorted from blood. These receptors came from a man younger than 35 in good health.

The CDR3 region is CASSLWGERNEQFF. The CDR3 bases are TGTGCCAGCAGCTTATGGGGGGAGAGGAATGAGCAGTTCTTC. V and J are TRBV5-6 and TRBJ2-1; D might be TRBD2 (6 bases). V lost 2 bases to trimming and J lost 7 bases, with 13 bases between them. The CDR3 is 14 residues long. Germline values: CDR1 SGHDT, CDR2 YYEEEE.

Concerning this clone itself: One end of the junction fails to match germline, which may point to a read error. The rearrangement joins TRBV27 to TRBJ1-2; 7 nucleotides agree with TRBD1. CDR1 and CDR2 from the germline V gene are MNHEY and SMNVEV (reference sequence). CDR3 length equals 14 residues. The CDR3 DNA follows: TGTGCCAGCAGTCTATCCGGGACAGACTATGGCTACACCTTC. The encoded protein is CASSLSGTDYGYTF.

The rearrangement links TRBV13 to TRBJ2-7; TRBD1 matches at 9 bases. The CDR3 runs to 14 residues. The trim removed 1 base at V and 5 bases at J, leaving 3 bases unmatched. Germline lookup yields CDR1 PRHDT and CDR2 FYEKMQ (reference sequence). CDR3 sequence reads: CASSLVQGADEQYF. The CDR3 nucleotides are TGTGCCAGCAGCTTAGTACAGGGGGCCGACGAGCAGTACTTC.

The V call is TRBV27, the J call TRBJ2-1; 7 nucleotides line up with TRBD2. V trimming: 5 bases; J trimming: 1 base; junction bases outside the gene matches: 8. CDR3 size: 16 residues. Looked up from germline, CDR1 is MNHEY and CDR2 is SMNVEV (reference sequence). The CDR3 DNA reads TGTGCCAGCAGTCTCAACCGGGACTATTCCTACAATGAGCAGTTCTTC. Its translation is CASSLNRDYSYNEQFF.

V is TRBV5-1 and J is TRBJ1-1, with D unclear. Looked up from germline, CDR1 is SGHRS and CDR2 is YFSETQ. Deletions cut 2 bases from V and 3 bases from J, with 8 bases between. CDR3 size: 13 residues. CDR3 nucleotide sequence: TGCGCCAGCAGCTTCGGCTGGGACACTGAAGCTTTCTTT. Its protein is CASSFGWDTEAFF.

CDR3 sequence: CATSRDEFYEQYF. The CDR3 bases are TGTGCCACCAGCAGAGACGAGTTCTACGAGCAGTACTTC. V gene TRBV15 combines with J gene TRBJ2-7; unclear D gene. Germline CDR1 reads LNHNV; CDR2 reads YYDKDF (reference sequence). The ends were cut back, 0 bases at V and 3 bases at J, with 6 bases in the middle. The length of the CDR3 is 13 residues.

The chain couples TRBV27 to TRBJ2-4; TRBD2 matches 13 bases. CDR1 and CDR2 from the germline V gene are MNHEY and SMNVEV (reference sequence). CDR3 size: 17 residues. V shed 4 bases, J shed 1 base, and the junction held 4 bases outside the gene matches. The CDR3, as DNA: TGTGCCAGCAGTTCCGGGACTAGCGGGATTGCCAAAAACATTCAGTACTTC. Its protein product is CASSSGTSGIAKNIQYF.

V usage is TRBV4-2 and J usage is TRBJ1-2; the match to TRBD1 covers 7 bases. V lost 1 base, J lost 4 bases, and 6 bases stayed unmatched. CDR3 length: 15 amino acids. Germline loops: CDR1 LGHNA, CDR2 YNFKEQ. The DNA of the CDR3 is TGTGCCAGCAGCCAAGGAGGGGGCAGAAGCTATGGCTACACCTTC. Protein product: CASSQGGGRSYGYTF.

The rearrangement uses TRBV5-4 and TRBJ2-1, with D possibly TRBD2 on 6 matching bases. V lost 4 bases and J 2 bases, leaving 13 bases between the germline ends. Per the germline V gene, CDR1 is SGHNT and CDR2 is YYREEE (reference sequence). The CDR3 is 15 amino acids. The DNA of the CDR3 is TGTGCCAGCAGCGCCAAGGACTATCCCTACAATGAGCAGTTCTTC. Protein sequence: CASSAKDYPYNEQFF.

The rearrangement links TRBV27 to TRBJ2-7; D perhaps matches TRBD1 (5 bases). Trimming stripped 2 bases from V and 5 bases from J, with 19 bases between. The CDR3 is 16 residues long. Germline V CDR1 and CDR2: MNHEY, SMNVEV (reference sequence). CDR3: CASSLLPQGVLNEQYF. DNA for the CDR3: TGTGCCAGCAGTTTACTCCCCCAGGGTGTTCTAAACGAGCAGTACTTC.

The chain recombines TRBV4-1 with TRBJ1-1; no reliable D call. CDR1 is MGHRA and CDR2 is YSYEKL in the germline V gene. This CDR3 has 14 amino acids. The V and J ends lost 1 base and 3 bases respectively, with 9 bases between them. CDR3 sequence reads: CASSQGYGDTEAFF. The CDR3 DNA is TGCGCCAGCAGCCAAGGGTACGGGGACACTGAAGCTTTCTTT.

The V gene is TRBV7-8, the J gene TRBJ2-7; D may correspond to TRBD1 or TRBD2 (5 bases each). Trimming shortened V by 1 base and J by 3 bases, and 13 bases separated the two germline ends. CDR1 is SGHVS and CDR2 is FQNEAQ in the germline V gene. This CDR3 comprises 15 residues. CDR3 loop: CASSLVSGALYEQYF. CDR3 coding DNA: TGTGCCAGCAGCTTAGTCTCCGGGGCCCTCTACGAGCAGTACTTC.

The V and J genes are TRBV28 and TRBJ2-3; 9 bases line up with TRBD1. V lost 7 bases to trimming and J lost 3 bases; unmatched junction nucleotides: 11. CDR1 is MDHEN and CDR2 is SYDVKM in the germline V gene. This CDR3 contains 16 residues. CDR3 DNA: TGTGCCAGCACTCCCGTGGGACAGGGAAATACAGATACGCAGTATTTT. It yields the protein CASTPVGQGNTDTQYF.

J is TRBJ2-3 and V is TRBV29-1, with a possible D match to TRBD1 (6 bases). Trimming took 6 bases from V and 3 from J, leaving 16 bases between them. The CDR3 runs 14 residues. The V gene's germline CDR1 is SQVTM and CDR2 ANQGSEA. DNA of the CDR3: TGCAGCGTCGACACAGGGTGGACGACAGATACGCAGTATTTT. This codes for CSVDTGWTTDTQYF.

The chain combines TRBV6-6 with TRBJ2-2, with 7 bases matching TRBD2. J gave up 7 bases and V 5 bases, and 13 bases lay outside the gene matches. In germline, CDR1 is MNHNY, CDR2 SVGAGI (reference sequence). The CDR3 totals 16 residues. For the CDR3, the DNA is TGTGCCAGCAGTCCCGGGAGCCTAGGGGAGGGCGGGGAGCTGTTTTTT. Translating it yields CASSPGSLGEGGELFF.

V gene TRBV7-8 combines with J gene TRBJ1-5, with D perhaps matching TRBD1 (5 bases). This CDR3 contains 18 residues. The V gene lost 2 bases and the J gene lost 1 base, with 18 bases spanning the gap. CDR1 is SGHVS, CDR2 FQNEAQ, per germline. For the CDR3, the DNA is TGTGCCAGCAGCTTATCCTCTTTTGGGGGTTGGAGCAATCAGCCCCAGCATTTT. Amino acids: CASSLSSFGGWSNQPQHF.

The chain is built from TRBV11-2 and TRBJ2-1; D might be TRBD1 or TRBD2, each matching 5 bases. This CDR3 has 17 amino acids. Germline V lookup: CDR1 SGHAT, CDR2 FQNNGV. V was pared by 6 bases and J by 8 bases, with 26 bases between. The CDR3 DNA follows: TGTGCCAGCAGTCTTCCTGCCGGGACCGAAAATGGGCATGAGCAGTTCTTC. Its translation: CASSLPAGTENGHEQFF. Drawing the rest from reference TRBV11-2 and TRBJ2-1, the complete variable domain is EAGVAQSPRYKIIEKRQSVAFWCNPISGHATLYWYQQILGQGPKLLIQFQNNGVVDDSQLPKDRFSAERLKGVDSTLKIQPAKLEDSAVYLCASSLPAGTENGHEQFFGPGTRLTVL.

Details on this clone: Within the sample, other DNA sequences also encode this same CDR3. V gene TRBV15 combines with J gene TRBJ2-3; D gene ambiguous. This CDR3 is built from 12 residues. V lost 0 bases, J lost 6 bases, and 4 bases lay in between. Germline assignment: CDR1 LNHNV and CDR2 YYDKDF (reference sequence). CDR3 coding DNA: TGTGCCACCAGCAGAGATCCCGATACGCAGTATTTT. Its protein is CATSRDPDTQYF.

The chain couples TRBV19 to TRBJ1-2; TRBD1 is a possible D gene (6 bases). V was cut by 6 bases and J by 7 bases, with 24 bases left in between. The V gene's germline CDR1 is LNHDA and CDR2 SQIVND (reference sequence). CDR3 length: 16 amino acids. The CDR3 reads CASSSLSGTPYIGYTF. CDR3 nucleotide sequence: TGTGCCAGTAGCAGCCTTTCCGGGACACCTTATATTGGCTACACCTTC.

The rearrangement uses TRBV27 and TRBJ2-7; D may be TRBD1 (5 bases). Germline assignment: CDR1 MNHEY and CDR2 SMNVEV (reference sequence). This CDR3 spans 15 amino acids. The germline V and J ends were trimmed by 2 bases and 3 bases, with 14 bases remaining between them. CDR3 sequence: CASSLIRATHYEQYF. The CDR3 nucleotides read TGTGCCAGCAGTTTAATCAGGGCAACCCACTACGAGCAGTACTTC.

J is TRBJ2-5 and V is TRBV5-5, with D maybe TRBD1 (6 bases). This CDR3 has 14 amino acids. CDR1 and CDR2 from the germline V gene are SGHKS and YYEKEE (reference sequence). V lost 10 bases, J lost 3 bases, and 19 bases lay in between. The CDR3 sequence: CAGSVRAGEETQYF. The CDR3, as DNA: TGTGCCGGGTCTGTGCGGGCAGGGGAAGAGACCCAGTACTTC. The full variable domain, with the rest looked up from reference TRBV5-5 and TRBJ2-5, is DAGVTQSPTHLIKTRGQQVTLRCSPISGHKSVSWYQQVLGQGPQFIFQYYEKEERGRGNFPDRFSARQFPNYSSELNVNALLLGDSALYLCAGSVRAGEETQYFGPGTRLLVL.

With respect to this clone: This sample also contains other DNA sequences that code for the same CDR3. The chain employs TRBV7-9 and TRBJ1-2; D ambiguous. Trimming left V 1 base short and J 3 bases short, with 12 bases between. The CDR3 has 15 amino acids. From germline, CDR1 is SEHNR and CDR2 FQNEAQ (reference sequence). CDR3 sequence reads: CASSLGAGGHYGYTF. The CDR3, as DNA: TGTGCCAGCAGCTTAGGTGCAGGTGGGCACTATGGCTACACCTTC.

This chain uses TRBV11-2 with TRBJ2-1; weak D call: TRBD1 (5 bases). Per the germline V gene, CDR1 is SGHAT and CDR2 is FQNNGV. The germline V and J ends were trimmed by 1 base and 4 bases, with 17 bases remaining between them. CDR3 size: 17 residues. DNA for the CDR3: TGTGCCAGCAGCTTAGTTCAGGGCCAATACGAGTACAATGAGCAGTTCTTC. Translating it yields CASSLVQGQYEYNEQFF.

The V call is TRBV19, the J call TRBJ2-1; 10 bases are shared with TRBD2. Germline V gene data show CDR1 as LNHDA and CDR2 as SQIVND (reference sequence). CDR3 length equals 15 residues. With V trimmed by 2 bases and J by 6 bases, 4 bases remained unmatched. The CDR3 DNA is TGTGCCAGTAGTATAAGTAGCGGGGGGCGCAATGAGCAGTTCTTC. Its translation: CASSISSGGRNEQFF.

The V and J genes are TRBV7-9 and TRBJ2-4, with D perhaps TRBD1 (6 bases). Trimming removed 3 bases at V and 0 bases at J, with 15 bases between. This CDR3 region has 17 residues. CDR1 and CDR2 from the germline V gene are SEHNR and FQNEAQ (reference sequence). As DNA, the CDR3 is TGTGCCAGCAGCTTTGACAGGCCGGACTTAGCCAAAAACATTCAGTACTTC. Protein: CASSFDRPDLAKNIQYF.